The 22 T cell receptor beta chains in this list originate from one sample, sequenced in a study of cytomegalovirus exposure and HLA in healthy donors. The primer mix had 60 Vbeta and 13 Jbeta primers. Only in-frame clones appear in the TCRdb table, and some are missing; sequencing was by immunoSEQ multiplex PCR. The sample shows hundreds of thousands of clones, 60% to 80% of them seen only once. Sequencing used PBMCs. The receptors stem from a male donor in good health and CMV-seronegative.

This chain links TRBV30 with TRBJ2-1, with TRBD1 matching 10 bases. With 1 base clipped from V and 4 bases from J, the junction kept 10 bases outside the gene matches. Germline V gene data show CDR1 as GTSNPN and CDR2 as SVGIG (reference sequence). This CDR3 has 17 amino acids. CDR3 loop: CAWSGSTGGASYNEQFF. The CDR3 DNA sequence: TGTGCCTGGAGTGGTTCGACAGGGGGCGCATCGTACAATGAGCAGTTCTTC. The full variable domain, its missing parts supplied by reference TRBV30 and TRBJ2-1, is SQTIHQWPATLVQPVGSPLSLECTVEGTSNPNLYWYRQAAGRGLQLLFYSVGIGQISSEVPQNLSASRPQDRQFILSSKKLLLSDSGFYLCAWSGSTGGASYNEQFFGPGTRLTVL.

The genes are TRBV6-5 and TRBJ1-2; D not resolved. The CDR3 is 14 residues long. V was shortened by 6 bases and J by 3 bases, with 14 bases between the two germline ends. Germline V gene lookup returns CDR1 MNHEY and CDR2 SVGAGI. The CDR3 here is CASRIPGGDYGYTF. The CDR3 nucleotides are TGTGCCAGCAGAATCCCAGGCGGGGACTATGGCTACACCTTC.

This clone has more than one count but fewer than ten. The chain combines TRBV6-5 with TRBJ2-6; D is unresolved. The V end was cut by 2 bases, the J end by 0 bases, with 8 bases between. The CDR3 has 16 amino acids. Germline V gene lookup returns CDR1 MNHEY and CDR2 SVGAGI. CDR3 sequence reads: CASSYVVFSGANVLTF. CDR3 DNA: TGTGCCAGCAGTTACGTAGTATTCTCTGGGGCCAACGTCCTGACTTTC.

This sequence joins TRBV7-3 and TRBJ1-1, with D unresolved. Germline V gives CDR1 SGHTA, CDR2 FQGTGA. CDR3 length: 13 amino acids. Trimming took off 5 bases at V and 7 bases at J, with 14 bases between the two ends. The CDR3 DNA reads TGTGCCAGCAGCCCCTCCTGGTTGAGTGAAGCTTTCTTT. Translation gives CASSPSWLSEAFF.

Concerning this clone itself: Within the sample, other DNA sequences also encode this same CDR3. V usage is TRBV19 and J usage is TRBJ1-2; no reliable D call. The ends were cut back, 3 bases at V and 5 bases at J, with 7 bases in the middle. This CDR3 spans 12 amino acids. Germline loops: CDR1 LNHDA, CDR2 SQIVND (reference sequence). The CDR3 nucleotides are TGTGCCAGTAGTATGCCAGTTTATGGCTACACCTTC. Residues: CASSMPVYGYTF.

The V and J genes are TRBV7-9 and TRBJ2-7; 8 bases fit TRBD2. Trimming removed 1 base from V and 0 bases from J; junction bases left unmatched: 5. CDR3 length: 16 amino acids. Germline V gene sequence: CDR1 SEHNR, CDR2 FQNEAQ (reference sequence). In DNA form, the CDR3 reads TGTGCCAGCAGCTTAGTAAAAGCGGGGGACTCCTACGAGCAGTACTTC. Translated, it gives CASSLVKAGDSYEQYF.

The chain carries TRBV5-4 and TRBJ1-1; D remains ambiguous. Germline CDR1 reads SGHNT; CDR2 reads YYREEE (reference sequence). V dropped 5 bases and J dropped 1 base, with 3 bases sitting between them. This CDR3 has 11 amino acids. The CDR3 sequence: CASSRNTEAFF. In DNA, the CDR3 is TGTGCCAGCAGTCGGAACACTGAAGCTTTCTTT.

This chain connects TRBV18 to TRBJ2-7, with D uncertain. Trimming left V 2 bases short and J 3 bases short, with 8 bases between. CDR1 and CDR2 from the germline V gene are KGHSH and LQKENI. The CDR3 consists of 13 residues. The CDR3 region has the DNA TGTGCCAGCTCACCAAACTTCAACTACGAGCAGTACTTC. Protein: CASSPNFNYEQYF.

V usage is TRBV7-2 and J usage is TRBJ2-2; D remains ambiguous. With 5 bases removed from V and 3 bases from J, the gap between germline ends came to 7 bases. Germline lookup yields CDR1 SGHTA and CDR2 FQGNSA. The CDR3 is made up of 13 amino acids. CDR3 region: CASSNSYTGELFF. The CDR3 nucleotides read TGTGCCAGCAGCAATTCTTACACCGGGGAGCTGTTTTTT. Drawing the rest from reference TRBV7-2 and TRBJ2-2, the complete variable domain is GAGVSQSPSNKVTEKGKDVELRCDPISGHTALYWYRQSLGQGLEFLIYFQGNSAPDKSGLPSDRFSAERTGGSVSTLTIQRTQQEDSAVYLCASSNSYTGELFFGEGSRLTVL.

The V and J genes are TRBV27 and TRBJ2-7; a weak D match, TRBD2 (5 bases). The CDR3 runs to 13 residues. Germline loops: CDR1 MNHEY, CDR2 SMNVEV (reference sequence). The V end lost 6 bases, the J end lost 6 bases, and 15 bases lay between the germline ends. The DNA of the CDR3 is TGTGCCAGCAGGGGCACGGACTCGCGCGAGCAGTACTTC. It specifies CASRGTDSREQYF.

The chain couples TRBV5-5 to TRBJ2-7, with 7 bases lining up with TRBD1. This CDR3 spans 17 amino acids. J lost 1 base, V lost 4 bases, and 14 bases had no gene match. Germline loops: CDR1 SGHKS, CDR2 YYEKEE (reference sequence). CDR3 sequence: CASSQPSTGQTSYEQYF. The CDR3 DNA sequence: TGTGCCAGCAGCCAACCTTCGACGGGACAGACATCCTACGAGCAGTACTTC.

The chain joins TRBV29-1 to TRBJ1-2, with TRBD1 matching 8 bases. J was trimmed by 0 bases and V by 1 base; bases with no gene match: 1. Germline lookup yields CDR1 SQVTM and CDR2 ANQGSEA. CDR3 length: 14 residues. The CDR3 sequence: CSVEGGQANYGYTF. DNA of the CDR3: TGCAGCGTTGAAGGGGGACAGGCTAACTATGGCTACACCTTC.

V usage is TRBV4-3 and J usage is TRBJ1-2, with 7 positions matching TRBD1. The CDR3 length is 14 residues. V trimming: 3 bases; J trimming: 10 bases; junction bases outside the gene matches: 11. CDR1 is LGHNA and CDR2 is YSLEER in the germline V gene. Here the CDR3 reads CASSHATGDYDYTF. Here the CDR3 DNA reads TGCGCCAGCAGCCACGCCACAGGGGATTACGACTACACCTTC.

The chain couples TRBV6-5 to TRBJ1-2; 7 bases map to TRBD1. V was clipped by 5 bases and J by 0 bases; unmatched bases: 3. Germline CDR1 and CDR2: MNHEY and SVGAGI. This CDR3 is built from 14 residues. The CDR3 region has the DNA TGTGCCAGCAGTCAACAGGGGCCTAACTATGGCTACACCTTC. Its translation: CASSQQGPNYGYTF.

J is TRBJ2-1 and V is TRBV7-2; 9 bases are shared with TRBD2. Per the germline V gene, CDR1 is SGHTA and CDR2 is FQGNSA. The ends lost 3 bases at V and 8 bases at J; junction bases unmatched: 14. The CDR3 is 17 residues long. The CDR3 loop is CASSFGAPAGGLDEQFF. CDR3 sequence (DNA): TGTGCCAGCAGCTTTGGGGCTCCAGCGGGAGGTTTGGATGAGCAGTTCTTC.

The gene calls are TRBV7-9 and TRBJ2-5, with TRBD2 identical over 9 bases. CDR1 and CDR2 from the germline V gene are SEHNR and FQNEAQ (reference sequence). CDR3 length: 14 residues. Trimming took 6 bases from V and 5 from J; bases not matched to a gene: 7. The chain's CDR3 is CASRFGGGAETQYF. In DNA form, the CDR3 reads TGTGCCAGCAGGTTTGGCGGGGGGGCGGAGACCCAGTACTTC.

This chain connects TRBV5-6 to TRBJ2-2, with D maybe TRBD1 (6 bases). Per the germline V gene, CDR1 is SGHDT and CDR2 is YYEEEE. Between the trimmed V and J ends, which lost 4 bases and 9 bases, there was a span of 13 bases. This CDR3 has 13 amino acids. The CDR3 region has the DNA TGTGCCAGCAGCCCGTACAGGGATAGGGAGCTGTTTTTT. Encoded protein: CASSPYRDRELFF. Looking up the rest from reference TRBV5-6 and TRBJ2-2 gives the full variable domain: DAGVTQSPTHLIKTRGQQVTLRCSPKSGHDTVSWYQQALGQGPQFIFQYYEEEERQRGNFPDRFSGHQFPNYSSELNVNALLLGDSALYLCASSPYRDRELFFGEGSRLTVL.

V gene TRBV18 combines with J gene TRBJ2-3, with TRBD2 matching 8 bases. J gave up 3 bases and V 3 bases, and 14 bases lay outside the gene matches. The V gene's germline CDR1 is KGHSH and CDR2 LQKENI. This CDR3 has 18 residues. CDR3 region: CASSPPVGSGKTTDTQYF. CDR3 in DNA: TGTGCCAGCTCACCTCCTGTCGGTAGCGGGAAGACAACAGATACGCAGTATTTT.

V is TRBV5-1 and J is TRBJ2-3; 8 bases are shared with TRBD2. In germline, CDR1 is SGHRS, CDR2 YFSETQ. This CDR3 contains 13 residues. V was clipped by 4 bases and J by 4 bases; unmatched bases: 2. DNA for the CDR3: TGCGCCAGCAGCCCGGGACTAGCAGATACGCAGTATTTT. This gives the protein CASSPGLADTQYF.

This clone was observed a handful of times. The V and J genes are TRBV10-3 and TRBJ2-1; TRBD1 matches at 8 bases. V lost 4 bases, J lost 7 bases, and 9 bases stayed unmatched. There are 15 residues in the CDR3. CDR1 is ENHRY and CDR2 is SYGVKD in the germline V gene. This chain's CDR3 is CAISGPGQGYNEQFF. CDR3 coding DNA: TGTGCCATCAGTGGTCCCGGACAGGGATATAATGAGCAGTTCTTC.

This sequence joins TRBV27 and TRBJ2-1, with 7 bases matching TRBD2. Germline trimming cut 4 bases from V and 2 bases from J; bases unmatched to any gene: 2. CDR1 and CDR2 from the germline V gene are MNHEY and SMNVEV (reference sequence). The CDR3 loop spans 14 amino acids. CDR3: CASSSGGAYNEQFF. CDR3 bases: TGTGCCAGCAGTTCGGGGGGAGCCTACAATGAGCAGTTCTTC.

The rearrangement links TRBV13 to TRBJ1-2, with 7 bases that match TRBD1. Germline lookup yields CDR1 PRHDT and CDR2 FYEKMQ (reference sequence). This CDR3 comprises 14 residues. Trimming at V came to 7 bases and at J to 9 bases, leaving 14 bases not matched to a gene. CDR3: CASNPGRGVFRYTF. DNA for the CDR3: TGTGCCAGCAACCCGGGCAGGGGGGTTTTCCGCTACACCTTC.